One sample yielded the 20 T cell receptor beta chains listed below, sequenced in a study of T cell responses to AZD1222 COVID-19 vaccine. Assay used: immunoSEQ multiplex PCR; TCRdb lists only in-frame clones, some missing. The sample contains under 150,000 clones, under 95% of which appear only once. Sample: peripheral blood, taken on day 0 of AZD1222 vaccination. These receptors came from an adult in good health.

J is TRBJ1-1 and V is TRBV5-4, with 8 nucleotides matching TRBD1. J lost 5 bases, V lost 4 bases, and 7 bases had no gene match. This CDR3 region has 14 residues. From germline, CDR1 is SGHNT and CDR2 YYREEE (reference sequence). CDR3 sequence reads: CASSLQGERTEAFF. The CDR3 DNA reads TGTGCCAGCAGCCTACAGGGGGAAAGAACTGAAGCTTTCTTT.

The chain uses TRBV19 and TRBJ2-7; 7 bases fit TRBD1. Germline CDR1 and CDR2: LNHDA and SQIVND (reference sequence). The CDR3 contains 15 residues. J gave up 2 bases and V 1 base, and 5 bases lay outside the gene matches. The CDR3 DNA reads as TGTGCCAGTAGTATAGGTTACGGGACAGCCTACGAGCAGTACTTC. Its protein is CASSIGYGTAYEQYF.

Only one count was recorded for this clone. The chain carries TRBV5-8 and TRBJ1-2; a possible D gene is TRBD1 (5 bases). The V and J ends lost 0 bases and 7 bases respectively, with 13 bases between them. Germline CDR1 reads SGHTS; CDR2 reads YDEGEE. CDR3 size: 14 residues. The chain's CDR3 is CASSLDRRGFGYTF. The CDR3, as DNA: TGTGCCAGCAGCTTGGACAGGCGGGGATTTGGCTACACCTTC.

V usage is TRBV7-3 and J usage is TRBJ1-1; 7 nucleotides agree with TRBD1. Trimming took 5 bases from V and 10 from J; bases not matched to a gene: 10. The CDR3 is made up of 13 amino acids. The V gene's germline CDR1 is SGHTA and CDR2 FQGTGA. The CDR3 bases are TGTGCCAGCAGCAGAACAGGGGAAAGTGGAGCTTTCTTT. Translating it yields CASSRTGESGAFF.

V gene TRBV6-5 combines with J gene TRBJ2-1; D is perhaps TRBD2 (5 bases). The germline V and J ends were trimmed by 8 bases and 1 base, with 9 bases remaining between them. The CDR3 contains 13 residues. Germline CDR1 and CDR2: MNHEY and SVGAGI. CDR3 region: CASYEGSYNEQFF. In nucleotides, the CDR3 is TGTGCCAGCTACGAGGGATCCTACAATGAGCAGTTCTTC.

The gene calls are TRBV27 and TRBJ1-6, with 8 bases that match TRBD1. The CDR3 contains 15 residues. V was clipped by 5 bases and J by 8 bases; unmatched bases: 8. Germline CDR1 is MNHEY and CDR2 is SMNVEV (reference sequence). The CDR3 DNA reads TGTGCCAGCAGTCTATTGGGACAGGTCCATTCACCCCTCCACTTT. Residues: CASSLLGQVHSPLHF.

V and J are TRBV27 and TRBJ1-1; 8 bases fit TRBD1. J lost 3 bases, V lost 6 bases, and 6 bases had no gene match. Germline loops: CDR1 MNHEY, CDR2 SMNVEV (reference sequence). This CDR3 comprises 14 residues. The CDR3 reads CASSTRQGHTEAFF. DNA of the CDR3: TGTGCCAGCAGCACAAGACAGGGGCACACTGAAGCTTTCTTT.

V and J are TRBV5-4 and TRBJ1-5; D is unclear. V lost 1 base and J 0 bases, leaving 8 bases between the germline ends. CDR1 is SGHNT, CDR2 YYREEE, per germline (reference sequence). The CDR3 is 15 amino acids. This CDR3 is CASSLTPNSNQPQHF. CDR3 bases: TGTGCCAGCAGCTTGACCCCGAATAGCAATCAGCCCCAGCATTTT.

The chain is built from TRBV7-2 and TRBJ1-2; D ambiguous. CDR3 length: 14 residues. The ends were cut back, 3 bases at V and 8 bases at J, with 16 bases in the middle. From germline, CDR1 is SGHTA and CDR2 FQGNSA. The CDR3 nucleotides read TGTGCCAGCAGCTTCGGGGAGGGCCCCATAGGCTACACCTTC. Translation gives CASSFGEGPIGYTF.

The chain carries TRBV28 and TRBJ2-5, with a tentative D call TRBD2 (7 bases). The CDR3 has 14 residues. Trimming took off 11 bases at V and 5 bases at J, with 21 bases between the two ends. The germline CDR1 and CDR2 sequences are MDHEN and SYDVKM. The CDR3 region is CASGGGGGLETQYF. The CDR3 DNA follows: TGTGCCTCCGGAGGGGGAGGGGGGCTCGAGACCCAGTACTTC.

The rearrangement joins TRBV18 to TRBJ1-2; the D gene is possibly TRBD1 (5 bases). V was shortened by 3 bases and J by 7 bases, with 12 bases between the two germline ends. The CDR3 contains 13 residues. Germline CDR1 is KGHSH and CDR2 is LQKENI. In nucleotides, the CDR3 is TGTGCCAGCTCACCGGACAAAGAGGGTGGCTACACCTTC. This gives the protein CASSPDKEGGYTF.

This clone appeared once. The chain couples TRBV12-3 or TRBV12-4 to TRBJ1-2; tentatively, D is TRBD1 (5 bases). The V end was cut by 8 bases, the J end by 1 base, with 8 bases between. This CDR3 spans 12 amino acids. The CDR3 region is CASGGNNYGYTF. The CDR3 DNA reads as TGTGCCAGCGGGGGGAATAACTATGGCTACACCTTC.

The rearrangement links TRBV5-6 to TRBJ2-4; 10 nucleotides line up with TRBD1. The CDR3 sequence is 14 residues long. The ends lost 4 bases at V and 4 bases at J; junction bases unmatched: 2. CDR1 is SGHDT and CDR2 is YYEEEE in the germline V gene. CDR3 sequence (DNA): TGTGCCAGCAGCCGGGACAGGGGAAAAAACATTCAGTACTTC. Translation gives CASSRDRGKNIQYF.

The gene calls are TRBV6-1 and TRBJ1-2, with D unresolved. Trimming stripped 1 base from V and 5 bases from J, with 14 bases between. The CDR3 is made up of 15 amino acids. Germline CDR1 reads MNHNS; CDR2 reads SASEGT. The CDR3 bases are TGTGCCAGCAGTGAAGGCGGCAGAACCGTTTATGGCTACACCTTC. It specifies CASSEGGRTVYGYTF.

The chain carries TRBV7-2 and TRBJ2-5; a weak D match, TRBD2 (7 bases). The V and J ends lost 2 bases and 5 bases respectively, with 15 bases between them. Per the germline V gene, CDR1 is SGHTA and CDR2 is FQGNSA. The CDR3 has 15 amino acids. The CDR3 is CASSLRSGGRETQYF. The CDR3 DNA reads TGTGCCAGCAGCTTAAGATCGGGGGGCCGGGAGACCCAGTACTTC.

The chain combines TRBV25-1 with TRBJ1-2; D ambiguous. Trimming left V 2 bases short and J 5 bases short, with 12 bases between. There are 14 residues in the CDR3. Germline CDR1 reads MGHDK; CDR2 reads SYGVNS. The CDR3 loop is CASSEQVSSYGYTF. CDR3 in DNA: TGTGCCAGCAGTGAACAAGTTTCGTCGTATGGCTACACCTTC.

The V gene is TRBV2, the J gene TRBJ1-5; D is undetermined. The CDR3 is made up of 14 amino acids. Germline V gives CDR1 SNHLY, CDR2 FYNNEI. V lost 4 bases and J 4 bases, leaving 11 bases between the germline ends. As DNA, the CDR3 is TGTGCCAGCAGTGGGGCAAGGGATAATCAGCCCCAGCATTTT. The encoded protein is CASSGARDNQPQHF.

This chain links TRBV7-3 with TRBJ1-1; weak D call: TRBD1 (5 bases). The CDR3 has 15 amino acids. Germline V gene sequence: CDR1 SGHTA, CDR2 FQGTGA. V was trimmed by 5 bases and J by 1 base, leaving 14 bases between them. The CDR3 spells CASSREPGENTEAFF. The CDR3, as DNA: TGTGCCAGCAGCCGCGAACCGGGGGAGAACACTGAAGCTTTCTTT.

The rearrangement joins TRBV5-1 to TRBJ1-2, with 7 bases identical to TRBD1. The length of the CDR3 is 16 residues. After removal of 2 bases from V and 1 base from J, the junction contained 8 bases not matched to a gene. Germline-derived CDR1 and CDR2 are SGHRS and YFSETQ. The CDR3: CASSFSEGADNYGYTF. DNA of the CDR3: TGCGCCAGCAGCTTCTCGGAGGGGGCTGATAACTATGGCTACACCTTC.

The chain combines TRBV11-3 with TRBJ2-7; 7 positions agree with TRBD1. The germline gives CDR1 SGHNT, CDR2 YENEEA. The ends lost 8 bases at V and 0 bases at J; junction bases unmatched: 4. This CDR3 region has 13 residues. CDR3 coding DNA: TGTGCCAGCGGAACAGGGGACTCCTACGAGCAGTACTTC. Translated: CASGTGDSYEQYF.